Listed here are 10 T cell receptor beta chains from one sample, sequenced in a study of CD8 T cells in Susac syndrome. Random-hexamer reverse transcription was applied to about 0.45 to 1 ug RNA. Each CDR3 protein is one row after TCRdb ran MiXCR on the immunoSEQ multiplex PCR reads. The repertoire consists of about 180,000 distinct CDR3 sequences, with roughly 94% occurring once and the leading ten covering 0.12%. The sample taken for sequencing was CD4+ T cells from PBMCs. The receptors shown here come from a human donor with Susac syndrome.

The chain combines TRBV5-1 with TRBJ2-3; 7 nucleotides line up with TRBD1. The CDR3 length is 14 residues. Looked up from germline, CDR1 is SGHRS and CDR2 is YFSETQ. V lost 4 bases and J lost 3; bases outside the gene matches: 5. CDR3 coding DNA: TGCGCCAGCAGCACACCGGACAGGACAGATACGCAGTATTTT. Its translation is CASSTPDRTDTQYF.

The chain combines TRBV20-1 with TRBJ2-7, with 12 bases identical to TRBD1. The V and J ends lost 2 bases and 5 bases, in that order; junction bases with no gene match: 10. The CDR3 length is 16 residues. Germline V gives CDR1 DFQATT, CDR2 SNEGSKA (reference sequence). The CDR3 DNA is TGCAGTGCTAGATCCGGGACAGGGGGCGGACGAGACGAGCAGTACTTC. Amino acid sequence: CSARSGTGGGRDEQYF.

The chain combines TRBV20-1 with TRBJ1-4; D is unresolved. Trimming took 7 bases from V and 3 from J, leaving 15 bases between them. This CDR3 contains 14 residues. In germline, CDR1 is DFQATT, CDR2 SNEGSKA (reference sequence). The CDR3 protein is CSVPDTPANEKLFF. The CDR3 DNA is TGCAGTGTCCCCGATACCCCGGCTAATGAAAAACTGTTTTTT.

The CDR3, as DNA: TGTGCCAGCAGCCAAGGTCTAGCGGGGCTGGATGAGCAGTTCTTC. This gives the protein CASSQGLAGLDEQFF. The chain employs TRBV4-2 and TRBJ2-1; 9 bases agree with TRBD2. The germline V gene encodes CDR1 LGHNA and CDR2 YNFKEQ. Trimming at V came to 1 base and at J to 8 bases, leaving 6 bases not matched to a gene. The CDR3 contains 15 residues.

CDR3 DNA sequence: TGTGCCAGCAGCTTAGAATGGACCGGGGAGCTGTTTTTT. Translated: CASSLEWTGELFF. This chain joins TRBV7-8 and TRBJ2-2, with D unresolved. Germline CDR1 and CDR2: SGHVS and FQNEAQ. The CDR3 loop spans 13 amino acids. The V end lost 1 base, the J end lost 5 bases, and 5 bases lay between the germline ends.

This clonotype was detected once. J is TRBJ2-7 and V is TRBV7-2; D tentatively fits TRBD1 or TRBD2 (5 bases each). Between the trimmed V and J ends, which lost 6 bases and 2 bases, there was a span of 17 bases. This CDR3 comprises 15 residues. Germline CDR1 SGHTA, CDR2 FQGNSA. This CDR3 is CASRPGGTRAYEQYF. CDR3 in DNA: TGTGCCAGCAGGCCTGGGGGAACCCGGGCCTACGAGCAGTACTTC.

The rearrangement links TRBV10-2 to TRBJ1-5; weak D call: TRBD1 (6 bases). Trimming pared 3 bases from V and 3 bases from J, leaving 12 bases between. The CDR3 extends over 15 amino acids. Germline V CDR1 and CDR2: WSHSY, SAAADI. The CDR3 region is CASSDGQSTNQPQHF. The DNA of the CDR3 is TGCGCCAGCAGTGACGGACAGAGTACCAATCAGCCCCAGCATTTT.

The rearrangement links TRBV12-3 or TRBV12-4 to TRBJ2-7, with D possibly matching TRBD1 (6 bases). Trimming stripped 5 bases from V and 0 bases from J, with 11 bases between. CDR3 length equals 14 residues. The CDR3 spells CASSQGHNSYEQYF. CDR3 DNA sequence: TGTGCCAGCAGTCAGGGACATAACTCCTACGAGCAGTACTTC.

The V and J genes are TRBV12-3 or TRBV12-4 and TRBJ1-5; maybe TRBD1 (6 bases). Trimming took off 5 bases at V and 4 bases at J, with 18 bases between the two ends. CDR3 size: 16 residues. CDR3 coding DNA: TGTGCCAGCAGTCCCCAGGGAGGGGGAGGGAATCAGCCCCAGCATTTT. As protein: CASSPQGGGGNQPQHF.

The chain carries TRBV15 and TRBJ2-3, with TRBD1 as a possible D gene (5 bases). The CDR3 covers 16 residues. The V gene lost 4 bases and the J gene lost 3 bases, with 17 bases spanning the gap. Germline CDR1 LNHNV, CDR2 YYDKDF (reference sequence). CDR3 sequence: CATSTQKGPGTDTQYF. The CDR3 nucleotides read TGTGCCACCAGCACCCAGAAGGGGCCAGGGACAGATACGCAGTATTTT.